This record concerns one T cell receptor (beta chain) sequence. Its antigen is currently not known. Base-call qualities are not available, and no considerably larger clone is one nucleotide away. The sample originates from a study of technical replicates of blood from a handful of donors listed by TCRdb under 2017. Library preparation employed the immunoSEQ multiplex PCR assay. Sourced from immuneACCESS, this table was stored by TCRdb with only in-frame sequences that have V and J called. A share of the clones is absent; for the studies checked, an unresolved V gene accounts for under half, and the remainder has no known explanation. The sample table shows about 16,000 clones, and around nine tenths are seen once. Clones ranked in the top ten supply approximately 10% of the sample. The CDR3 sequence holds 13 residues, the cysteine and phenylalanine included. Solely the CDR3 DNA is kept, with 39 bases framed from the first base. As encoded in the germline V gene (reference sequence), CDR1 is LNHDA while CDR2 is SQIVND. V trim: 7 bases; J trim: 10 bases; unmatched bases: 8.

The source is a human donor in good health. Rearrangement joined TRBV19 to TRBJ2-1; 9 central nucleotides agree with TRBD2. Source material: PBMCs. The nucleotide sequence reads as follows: TGTGCCAGTAAGGCGGGAGGGCCGTGGGAGCAGTTCTTC. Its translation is CASKAGGPWEQFF. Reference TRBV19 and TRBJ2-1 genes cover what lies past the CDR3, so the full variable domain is DGGITQSPKYLFRKEGQNVTLSCEQNLNHDAMYWYRQDPGQGLRLIYYSQIVNDFQKGDIAEGYSVSREKKESFPLTVTSAQKNPTAFYLCASKAGGPWEQFFGPGTRLTVL.